This record covers a single TCR beta chain. The data were obtained in a study of T cell changes during pregnancy in multiple sclerosis. The repertoire was sequenced with immunoSEQ multiplex PCR; TCRdb's copy has only in-frame clones and lacks some. The repertoire holds under 10,000 clones, with over 70% as singletons. The CDR3 totals 14 residues. CDR1 and CDR2 from the germline V gene are MNHNS and SASEGT. V was shortened by 1 base and J by 0 bases, with 6 bases between the two germline ends. The sequence came from a female donor in good health, enrolled as a control in a pregnancy study. The J gene is TRBJ1-1, the V gene TRBV6-1; the D is unclear. Sequencing was performed on CD8+ T cells from peripheral blood mononuclear cells, taken in the first trimester of pregnancy. The CDR3 DNA is TGTGCCAGCAGTGAAGGCCCGGTGAACACTGAAGCTTTCTTT. Its protein is CASSEGPVNTEAFF.